This note documents a single T cell receptor (beta chain) sequence. The data originate from a study of PD-1 blockade in mismatch repair-deficient tumors. All patients were mismatch repair deficient, assessed by either PCR or immunohistochemistry. Assay: immunoSEQ multiplex PCR; the TCRdb copy retains only in-frame clones and omits some. Among about 79,000 clones, roughly 80% were seen once, and the ten largest hold roughly 6%. The CDR3 runs to 15 residues. The V segment lost 5 bases and the J segment 4 bases; nucleotides outside the gene matches: 10. Germline V gene sequence: CDR1 SGHTA, CDR2 FQGNSA. Sequencing used peripheral blood, obtained 44 weeks after starting pembrolizumab. The chain employs TRBV7-2 and TRBJ1-1, with 7 bases lining up with TRBD1. This clonotype was obtained from an adult with mismatch repair-deficient cancer. The CDR3 sequence: CASSVNRGVVTEAFF. The CDR3 nucleotides read TGTGCCAGCAGCGTAAACAGGGGCGTTGTCACTGAAGCTTTCTTT.